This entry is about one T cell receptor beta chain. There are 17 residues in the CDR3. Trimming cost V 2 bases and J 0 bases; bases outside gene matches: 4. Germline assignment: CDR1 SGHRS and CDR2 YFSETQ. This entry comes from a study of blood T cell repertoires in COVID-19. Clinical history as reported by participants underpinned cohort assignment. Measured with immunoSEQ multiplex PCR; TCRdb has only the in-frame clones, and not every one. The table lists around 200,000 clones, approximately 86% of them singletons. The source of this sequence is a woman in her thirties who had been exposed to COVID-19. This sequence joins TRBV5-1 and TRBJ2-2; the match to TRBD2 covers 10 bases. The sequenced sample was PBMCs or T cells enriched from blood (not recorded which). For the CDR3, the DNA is TGCGCCAGCAGCTTATCTCTAGCGGGGGCGAACACCGGGGAGCTGTTTTTT. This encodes CASSLSLAGANTGELFF. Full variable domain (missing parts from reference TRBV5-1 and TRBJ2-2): KAGVTQTPRYLIKTRGQQVTLSCSPISGHRSVSWYQQTPGQGLQFLFEYFSETQRNKGNFPGRFSGRQFSNSRSEMNVSTLELGDSALYLCASSLSLAGANTGELFFGEGSRLTVL.